This T cell receptor beta chain was sequenced for a study of cytomegalovirus exposure and HLA in healthy donors (dated by TCRdb to the late 2010s). Describing the broader study: An earlier analysis of approximately 600 of the donors reported about 250 Gb of sequence data and 117 million unique TCR beta sequences from 150 million to 200 million T cells. Roughly 300 gigabases of sequencing data and roughly 90 million unique TCR sequences were included in an early release covering roughly 600 HLA-typed donors. Of the roughly 400 genotyped donors, approximately 83% fell in the genetic ancestry cluster associated with self-reported Caucasian donors. The aim of the study was to test whether cataloging public T cell receptors could identify signatures of past pathogen exposure. The study profiled the T cell repertoires of about 720 subjects by immunosequencing and related them to cytomegalovirus serostatus. A separate validation cohort of roughly 120 different subjects was used in addition to the 666-subject first cohort. High-throughput TCR immunosequencing, statistical association of individual TCRs with disease status, and machine learning were combined to predict cytomegalovirus infection status. In a later analysis, previously published TCR beta repertoires from fewer than 750 donors were re-analyzed and high-resolution HLA genotyping was added so that TCR occurrence patterns could be studied. In the later analysis, no new phenotypic data were used to find candidate immune exposures; instead, reliance was placed on TCR beta sequences and their occurrence across donors. In an earlier analysis of a few hundred of the donors, high-throughput TCR beta sequencing was used to judge whether each TCR beta V gene segment behaved as functional or pseudogenic. Donor age, sex, ethnicity and CMV serostatus were compiled together with the repertoire data. A later genetic analysis used genome-wide SNP genotypes for about three fifths of the 666 donors, treating that subset as a discovery cohort. Every discovery cohort repertoire had been produced on one sequencing platform. HLA typing included class I and class II loci at four-digit resolution. The number of donors typed differed by locus, with about 620-630 for A, B, C, DRB1 and DQB1, approximately 500 for DQA1, about 610 for DPA1, and around 450 for DPB1. Because of strong linkage in the cohort, 5 or 6 DR-DQ haplotypes were treated as single units for association and clustering. Among roughly 370 genotyped donors of the cohort, an average of approximately 240,000 unique TCR beta nucleotide sequences were sequenced per donor, roughly 20% of them non-productive.

Broad study findings and their caveats: Most TCR sequences were observed very rarely across donors, whereas some public TCRs were present in many individuals. HLA typing was unavailable for some donors at each locus, so association tests used only the typed subset. An earlier analysis of approximately 530 of the donors showed that most TCR beta V segments appeared in productive rearrangements either about 90% or about 30% of the time, which broadly matched IMGT annotations. A later genetic analysis associated a missense DCLRE1C variant with V-gene and J-gene trimming of TCR beta chains, and an independent cohort replicated the association. A few of the identified cytomegalovirus-associated TCR beta chains were confirmed in vitro to be specific for cytomegalovirus antigens. Only TCR beta chains were sequenced in this cohort, and the absence of alpha or paired-chain data limited detectable features. According to a later analysis, most CMV-associated TCR beta chains appeared to be HLA-restricted, and the HLA associations seemed to be driven largely by CMV exposure. Immune exposure information for the cohort was limited to CMV serostatus. In both the original and validation cohorts, the classifier was reported to diagnose cytomegalovirus status with high specificity and sensitivity. A further reported finding was that TCR beta sequences accurately predicted the HLA-A and HLA-B alleles for most subjects in the first cohort. According to the authors, the approach could potentially be generalized to other disease states and immunological phenotypes. The 87-base-pair reads could not distinguish some IMGT-functional V segments, including TRBV6-2 and TRBV6-3, so those segments were excluded. Strong co-occurrence of HLA alleles, especially DR and DQ, made assigning TCR associations to individual alleles difficult. The study gave a list of about 150 TCR beta chains associated with cytomegalovirus. According to a later analysis, parvovirus B19, influenza, CMV and Epstein-Barr virus appeared linked to several top co-occurrence clusters. A cluster of highly shared sequence variants was judged likely to represent a technical artifact of the sequencing pipeline. In a later analysis, HLA-associated TCR beta chains were found to be more clonally expanded and to have lower generation probabilities than equally common non-associated chains. According to a later analysis, TCR association rates differed among HLA loci, with DRB1 alleles showing the most associated TCRs and HLA-C alleles showing the fewest. A later analysis associated around 16,000 TCR beta sequences with specific HLA alleles at a false discovery rate of 0.05. Linkage disequilibrium might explain the correlated functional status among segregating V segments, but an unknown experimental factor could not be excluded. Compared with the approximately 670-donor mean, donors in an Asian-associated ancestry cluster had fewer N-insertions in productive TCRs, according to a later genetic analysis. Presence/absence analyses assumed roughly uniform sequencing depth across donors, an assumption that may not hold. The earlier analysis of 450 to 700 of the donors excluded 15 to 20 rarely observed V segments, including chromosome 9 orphons, because counts were too low.

The receptor library was made with the immunoSEQ multiplex PCR assay. The multiplex PCR relied on a mix of 60 forward primers for TCR Vbeta segments and 13 reverse primers for TCR Jbeta segments. Amplification of the CDR3 region of rearranged TCR beta genes was performed with a multiplex PCR assay on genomic DNA. The amplified TCR beta libraries were sequenced on the Illumina HiSeq System as 87-base-pair reads. The published analysis was carried out like this. In a later analysis, roughly 80 million unique TCR beta chains were counted across the approximately 620 repertoires, and roughly 10 million of these chains were shared by at least two donors. Raw reads were error-corrected and collapsed into unique sequences by a nearest-neighbor algorithm in which closely related sequences were merged to remove PCR and sequencing errors. V, D and J gene segments were assigned by aligning CDR3 sequences to IMGT reference sequences. For a sequence to be retained, a match of at least six nucleotides to both a V gene segment and a J gene segment was required. A rearrangement counted as productive if the CDR3 had no stop codons and remained in frame with V and J, and every other rearrangement counted as non-productive. Following IMGT convention, CDR3 was defined as the stretch from the second conserved V-encoded cysteine to the conserved J-encoded phenylalanine. The earlier analysis of about 590 of the donors excluded sequences that lacked an unambiguous match to a single V gene segment. An earlier analysis of 587 of the donors called V segments functional above 56.7% productive rearrangements and segregating when the between-donor standard deviation exceeded 5%. A statistical classification framework was built to diagnose cytomegalovirus status from the catalog of TCR beta chain sequences. A later analysis assigned V and J genes by comparing TCR nucleotide sequences with IMGT/GENE-DB human TR gene sequences. The TCRdist pipeline was used in a later analysis to assign CDR3 sequences and most-parsimonious VDJ recombination scenarios. In a later analysis, each TCR beta chain was defined by its CDR3 amino acid sequence together with its V-gene family, and reads lacking a unique V-gene family were excluded. To address suspected cross-contamination and a sequencing artifact, a later analysis removed 592 highly shared, low-generation-probability nucleotide sequences. In a later analysis, a clonal expansion index for each public chain was calculated from normalized within-repertoire ranks of inferred template counts. In a later analysis, generation probabilities were computed with a VDJ recombination model fitted to out-of-frame rearrangements, and the resulting probabilities were checked against IGoR. A later analysis scored TCR-TCR, TCR-HLA and TCR-CMV co-occurrence with hypergeometric tests, applying a repertoire-size bias correction to TCR pairs. A later analysis estimated false discovery rates by permuting HLA or CMV assignments 20 times. In a later analysis, co-occurring TCRs were grouped using DBSCAN, with TCRdist sequence similarity added in when clustering inside HLA-allele-positive subsets. Repertoires with fewer than 30,000 or more than 120,000 public chains, plus five repertoires with anomalous nucleotide sharing, were excluded from co-occurrence clustering. Here the immuneACCESS table is served through TCRdb, limited to in-frame sequences with V and J called. Missing clones are a known gap in these copies; in checked studies unresolved V genes cover under half, and the rest lacks a known reason. V, J and clone size are taken as reported in that table, and D and trimming were inferred from the DNA itself. This sample gives tens of thousands of clones in total; about 77% of them show up just once. Under 8% of the sample is in the top ten clones.

The cohort was made up of approximately 700 healthy bone marrow donors. At the time of sampling, all cohort members were nominally healthy, though unrecorded immune exposures were likely present. The donor was CMV seronegative and belonged to the group of over 300 seronegative cohort members. Each donor provided a peripheral blood sample, and peripheral blood mononuclear cells were used for TCR beta sequencing. The Qiagen DNeasy Blood Extraction Kit was used to extract genomic DNA from the blood cell samples. Details on this clone: The target of this receptor is not known. Qualities for individual bases were not recorded, and no much larger clone is one base off.

CDR1 and CDR2, looked up from the germline V gene, are MNHEY and SVGAGI. The junction carries 15 bases between V and J, which are trimmed by 8 bases and 5 bases respectively. From the cysteine through the phenylalanine, the CDR3 covers 13 amino acids. CDR3 DNA is the only sequence kept; it has 39 bases, read in frame from the first base. The receptor was derived from a man in his sixties in good health and CMV-seronegative. The V and J segments used are TRBV6-5 and TRBJ2-5, and possibly TRBD2, on 6 matching bases. The sequencing sample was made of PBMCs. The DNA sequence follows: TGTGCCAGCGGCGGGGTGTGGGGGGAGACCCAGTACTTC. Its protein reads: CASGGVWGETQYF.